The clone carrying this T cell receptor beta chain was observed at least ten times. Antigen specificity is unknown. RNA transcripts gave rise to amplified TCR beta CDR3 regions. RT-PCR in the first round (using the HTBI primer set) targeted the TCR CDR3. MiXCR, applied by TCRdb to the multiplex PCR reads, yields one record per CDR3 protein. Here the sample spans around 340,000 distinct CDR3 sequences, 20% to 25% being singletons. This sample stems from a study of T cells in Graves' hyperthyroidism and ophthalmopathy. As for the study in general: The authors collected peripheral blood at initial diagnosis, before any treatment. General observations from the study: The model forecast ophthalmopathy, anticipating it by a median around 6.5 months before onset. In blood, most of the thyroid clonotypes expanded above 0.001 were also present.

Germline CDR1 reads SGHVS; CDR2 reads FQNEAQ. The V gene end was trimmed by 6 bases and the J gene end by 4 bases; junction bases not matched to a gene: 10. The CDR3 is 15 amino acids. Sequencing was performed on blood. The V and J genes are TRBV7-8 and TRBJ2-3, with 7 nucleotides matching TRBD2. The TCR originated in a woman between 45 and 65 years old with Graves' hyperthyroidism. The CDR3, as DNA: TGTGCCAGCAGACTGGGAGGGGCCACCGCAGATACGCAGTATTTT. Amino acids: CASRLGGATADTQYF.